This TCR beta chain comes out of a study of T cell responses to AZD1222 COVID-19 vaccine. With respect to this clone: Its antigen is unknown.

Study outcomes and limitations: Researchers report vaccine-associated CD4 TCRs spanning spike, with dominance at 160-218 and 743-854.

Method: immunoSEQ multiplex PCR; TCRdb's copy keeps in-frame clones and lacks some. The repertoire holds 150,000 to 200,000 clones, 85% to 95% seen once, with around 0.66% in the top ten. Germline CDR1 reads SGHTA; CDR2 reads FQGNSA. This CDR3 contains 16 residues. Trimming cost V 3 bases and J 0 bases; bases outside gene matches: 8. This clonotype originated in an adult in good health. The sequencing used peripheral blood, collected on day 0 of AZD1222 vaccination. V gene TRBV7-2 combines with J gene TRBJ2-7; 7 bases are a match to TRBD2. The chain's CDR3 is CASSFGGSADSYEQYF. The CDR3 DNA follows: TGTGCCAGCAGCTTCGGGGGGTCTGCTGACTCCTACGAGCAGTACTTC.